This TCR beta chain was sequenced during a study of CD8 T cells in acute hepatitis C reinfection (dated by TCRdb to the early 2020s). Concerning the study at large: Both during acute infection and after viral clearance, the study profiled the TCRbeta repertoire of CD8+ T cells that were specific for the HCV NS3-1073 epitope. A few spontaneous resolvers provided paired acute and follow-up samples. General study outcomes and caveats: Few CDR3 sequences were shared with other epitopes, and differences in sequencing approaches may have limited exact matching. Because bulk sequencing covered only the TCRbeta chain, the alphabeta pairing of the public clonotypes could not be determined. Regardless of outcome, approximately 13 public clonotypes were found, and one public clonotype used V04-02/J02-02. The NS3-1073 specific repertoires were highly diverse, and diversity did not differ significantly among acute resolver, follow-up resolver and acute chronic samples. All groups preferentially used the TRBV04 and TRBV06 gene families, and overrepresentation in the naive pool did not explain this preferential usage. No follow-up repertoires were available for chronically infected subjects, since NS3-1073 specific cells were too rare to be sorted.

Genomic DNA was extracted from the FACS-sorted cells, and the TCRbeta chains were sequenced by the commercial immunoSEQ service. In the paper's pipeline: ImmunoSEQ Analyzer software v3.0 and R v3.5.1 were used to analyze the repertoire data. Only productive rearrangements were analyzed, as sequences containing stop codons or out-of-frame rearrangements were removed. Simpson diversity, Shannon entropy, CDR3 length and nucleotide addition metrics were supplied by the sequencing provider. Based on frequency, clonotypes were placed into dominant, sub-dominant, low or lowest abundance groups, and clonotypes under 0.1% were left out of most analyses. Any CDR3 amino acid clonotype present in at least two subjects at a cumulative frequency of at least 0.5% was labeled public. TCRdb re-hosts the immuneACCESS table, in-frame sequences only. Its copies lack some clones; in the studies checked, an unresolved V gene accounts for under half of them, and the cause for the rest is not known. D and trimming were read from the DNA, whereas the V and J calls and clone size are those reported in that table. The sample table contains 38,000 or so clones; only one count was recorded for around nine tenths of them. The leading ten clones occupy 0.4% to 0.5% of the sample.

The time point label for this specimen denotes: naive CD8 control sorted from an acute-time-point sample. Enrolled in the Montreal Hepatitis C Cohort (HEPCO) in Canada, the donors were people who inject drugs, and these donors were followed every 3 months. A positive HCV RNA or antibody test that followed a negative test within the previous 24 weeks was the definition used for acute primary HCV infection. Surface staining used CD3, CD8 and CD45RO antibodies, with an aqua fixable dye to exclude dead cells. More than five subjects who developed chronic infection, defined as HCV RNA positivity at 24 weeks, were also included in the cohort. Frozen stocks of peripheral blood mononuclear cells were first thawed, after which negative isolation of CD8+ T cells was carried out using the MACS CD8+ T cell Isolation Kit. A BD FACSAria II cell sorter was used for cell sorting. Counted from cysteine to phenylalanine, this CDR3 has 11 amino acids. The read is trimmed to its CDR3 DNA, 33 bases read in frame from base 1. V is pared back by 6 bases and J by 7 bases, with 7 bases lying between the germline termini. The CDR1 and CDR2 encoded by the germline V gene are KGHSH and LQKENI.

Notes on this clone: The antigen it binds to is not known. No per-base quality is available; no much larger clone lies one base away.

The sequenced material came from naive CD8+ T cells from PBMCs. In the paper's terms, the cell subset or site label means: sorted total naive CD45RO-negative CD8+ T cells. The chain is made from TRBV18 and TRBJ2-1, with the D gene uncertain. This receptor was taken from a man between 25 and 39 years old with chronic hepatitis C. The base sequence is TGTGCCAGCTCTGGGAATAATGAGCAGTTCTTC. This gives the protein CASSGNNEQFF.